Sequencing of this TCR beta chain was carried out in a study of cytomegalovirus exposure and HLA in healthy donors (dated by TCRdb to the late 2010s). For the wider study: An earlier analysis of several hundred of the donors reported 250 to 350 Gb of sequence data and roughly 120 million unique TCR beta sequences obtained from 150 million to 200 million T cells. HLA typing included class I and class II loci at four-digit resolution. High-throughput TCR immunosequencing, statistical association of individual TCRs with disease status, and machine learning were combined to predict cytomegalovirus infection status. Of the roughly 400 genotyped donors, roughly 76% were placed in the genetic ancestry cluster associated with self-reported Caucasian donors. The study profiled the T cell repertoires of more than 500 subjects by immunosequencing and related them to cytomegalovirus serostatus. Because of strong linkage in the cohort, four or five DR-DQ haplotypes were treated as single units for association and clustering. On average, roughly 250,000 unique TCR beta nucleotide sequences were sequenced per donor among 398 genotyped donors of the cohort, with roughly 18% of those sequences being non-productive. About 330 gigabases of sequencing data and approximately 91 million unique TCR sequences made up an early release that covered approximately 700 HLA-typed donors. To study patterns of TCR occurrence, a later analysis re-analyzed previously published TCR beta repertoires from 600 to 750 donors and added high-resolution HLA genotyping. Donor age, sex, ethnicity and CMV serostatus were compiled alongside the repertoire data. Typing coverage differed by locus: A, B, C, DRB1 and DQB1 were typed in roughly 629-630 donors, DQA1 in 500 to 550, DPA1 in 600 to 610, and DPB1 in roughly 470. A later genetic analysis used genome-wide SNP genotypes for about 60% of the roughly 670 donors, treating that subset as a discovery cohort. The study aimed to test whether signatures of past pathogen exposure could be identified by cataloging public T cell receptors. In addition to the first cohort of 666 subjects, a separate validation cohort of about 120 different subjects was used. In an earlier analysis of roughly 580 of the donors, high-throughput TCR beta sequencing was used to judge whether each TCR beta V gene segment behaved as functional or pseudogenic. The later analysis used no new phenotypic data to find candidate immune exposures, relying instead on TCR beta sequences and their occurrence across donors. All discovery cohort repertoires had been generated using a single sequencing platform. Results and caveats for the whole study, not just this receptor: A further reported finding was that TCR beta sequences accurately predicted the HLA-A and HLA-B alleles for most subjects in the first cohort. Some IMGT-functional V segments, including TRBV6-2 and TRBV6-3, could not be distinguished by the 87-base-pair reads and were therefore excluded. An earlier analysis of approximately 590 of the donors showed that most TCR beta V segments appeared in productive rearrangements either about 87% or about 30% of the time, which broadly matched IMGT annotations. In a later genetic analysis, fewer N-insertions in productive TCRs were reported among donors in an Asian-associated ancestry cluster than the roughly 640-donor mean. An association between a missense DCLRE1C variant and V-gene and J-gene trimming of TCR beta chains was found in a later genetic analysis and replicated in an independent cohort. In a later analysis, HLA-associated TCR beta chains showed more clonal expansion and lower generation probabilities than non-associated chains that were equally common. HLA typing was unavailable for some donors at each locus, so association tests used only the typed subset. The only immune exposure information available for the cohort was CMV serostatus. Several of the top co-occurrence clusters appeared to be linked to parvovirus B19, influenza, CMV and Epstein-Barr virus, according to a later analysis. A few of the identified cytomegalovirus-associated TCR beta chains were confirmed in vitro to be specific for cytomegalovirus antigens. Most CMV-associated TCR beta chains appeared to be HLA-restricted in a later analysis, and the HLA associations seemed to be driven largely by CMV exposure. Most TCR sequences were seen in very few donors, while some public TCRs were found in many individuals. The earlier analysis of 450 to 700 of the donors excluded roughly 17 rarely observed V segments, including chromosome 9 orphons, because counts were too low. A total of fewer than 200 TCR beta chains were listed by the study as associated with cytomegalovirus. It was suggested by the authors that the approach could potentially be generalized to other disease states and immunological phenotypes. When HLA alleles, especially DR and DQ, strongly co-occurred, TCR associations were difficult to assign to individual alleles. A cluster of highly shared sequence variants was judged likely to be a technical artifact of the sequencing pipeline. The classifier was reported to diagnose cytomegalovirus status with high specificity and sensitivity in both the original and validation cohorts. In a later analysis, the rate of TCR association differed among HLA loci, with DRB1 alleles having the most associated TCRs and HLA-C alleles having the fewest. In a later analysis, more than 15,000 TCR beta sequences were associated with specific HLA alleles at a false discovery rate of 0.05. The cohort was sequenced for TCR beta chains only, and without alpha or paired-chain data the features that could be detected were limited. Linkage disequilibrium might explain the correlated functional status among segregating V segments, but an unknown experimental factor could not be ruled out. Sequencing depth was assumed to be roughly uniform across donors in the presence/absence analyses, though that assumption may not hold.

In total, fewer than 750 healthy bone marrow donors made up the cohort. All cohort members were sampled while nominally healthy, although unrecorded immune exposures were likely present. The donor was CMV seronegative and belonged to the group of roughly 330 seronegative cohort members. A peripheral blood sample was collected from each donor, and TCR beta sequencing was performed on peripheral blood mononuclear cells. Genomic DNA extraction from the blood cell samples was performed with the Qiagen DNeasy Blood Extraction Kit. Library creation used the immunoSEQ multiplex PCR assay. For the multiplex PCR, a mixture combining 60 forward primers for TCR Vbeta segments and 13 reverse primers for TCR Jbeta segments was used. The CDR3 region of rearranged TCR beta genes was amplified from genomic DNA with a multiplex PCR assay. On the Illumina HiSeq System, the amplified TCR beta libraries were sequenced as 87-base-pair reads. The paper's processing steps were these. A later analysis tallied approximately 87 million unique TCR beta chains across the 666 repertoires, and 10 million to 11 million of those chains were shared by two or more donors. To remove PCR and sequencing errors, raw reads were error-corrected and collapsed into unique sequences using a nearest-neighbor algorithm that merged closely related sequences. Alignment of CDR3 sequences to IMGT reference sequences was used to assign V, D and J gene segments. For a sequence to be retained, at least a six-nucleotide match to both a V gene segment and a J gene segment was required. Rearrangements were called productive when the CDR3 lacked stop codons and stayed in frame with V and J; all others were non-productive. Following IMGT convention, CDR3 was defined as the stretch from the second conserved V-encoded cysteine up to the conserved J-encoded phenylalanine. In an earlier analysis of 500 to 650 of the donors, sequences lacking an unambiguous match to a single V gene segment were excluded. In an earlier analysis of 500 to 750 of the donors, V segments were called functional above 56.7% productive rearrangements and were called segregating when the between-donor standard deviation exceeded 5%. To diagnose cytomegalovirus status from the catalog of TCR beta chain sequences, a statistical classification framework was built. V and J gene assignment, in a later analysis, came from comparing TCR nucleotide sequences with IMGT/GENE-DB human TR gene sequences. In a later analysis, CDR3 sequences and most-parsimonious VDJ recombination scenarios were assigned using the TCRdist pipeline. A later analysis defined each TCR beta chain by its CDR3 amino acid sequence plus V-gene family, and excluded reads lacking a unique V-gene family. To address suspected cross-contamination and a sequencing artifact, a later analysis removed over 500 highly shared, low-generation-probability nucleotide sequences. In a later analysis, a clonal expansion index was calculated for each public chain from normalized within-repertoire ranks of inferred template counts. In a later analysis, generation probabilities were computed using a VDJ recombination model fitted to out-of-frame rearrangements, and the results were checked against IGoR. In a later analysis, TCR-TCR, TCR-HLA and TCR-CMV co-occurrence was scored with hypergeometric tests, and a repertoire-size bias correction was applied to TCR pairs. To estimate false discovery rates, a later analysis permuted the HLA or CMV assignments 20 times. In a later analysis, co-occurring TCRs were grouped using DBSCAN, with TCRdist sequence similarity added in when clustering inside HLA-allele-positive subsets. Co-occurrence clustering excluded repertoires with fewer than 30,000 or more than 120,000 public chains, plus five with anomalous nucleotide sharing. Imported from immuneACCESS, the table was reduced by TCRdb to in-frame sequences with V and J called. These copies leave out some clones; in studies compared against another copy, an unresolved V gene accounts for under half, and the cause of the remainder is not known. V and J calls and clone size are those listed in that table; D and trimming were worked out from the DNA. In this sample the table shows about 140,000 clones, roughly three fifths of which occur a single time. The ten largest make up 5.5% to 7% of the sample.

The CDR3 contains 16 residues, cysteine and phenylalanine counted. This entry keeps only the CDR3 DNA: 48 bases, framed from base 1. V lost 5 bases and J lost 1 base; the stretch between them is 17 bases long. Based on the germline V gene (reference sequence), the CDR1 and CDR2 sequences are SGHAT and FQDESV. With respect to this clone: Its recognized antigen is unknown. Base quality data are lacking; no much larger clone is found one base away.

The sample comprised PBMCs. Here the chain combines TRBV11-1 and TRBJ2-5; the D segment could be TRBD2, given 6 matching bases. This TCR was sampled from a woman in her sixties in good health and CMV-seronegative. The DNA is as follows: TGTGCCAGCAGCCCTAGGGCGGGGCCTATCCAAGAGACCCAGTACTTC. Its translation reads: CASSPRAGPIQETQYF.